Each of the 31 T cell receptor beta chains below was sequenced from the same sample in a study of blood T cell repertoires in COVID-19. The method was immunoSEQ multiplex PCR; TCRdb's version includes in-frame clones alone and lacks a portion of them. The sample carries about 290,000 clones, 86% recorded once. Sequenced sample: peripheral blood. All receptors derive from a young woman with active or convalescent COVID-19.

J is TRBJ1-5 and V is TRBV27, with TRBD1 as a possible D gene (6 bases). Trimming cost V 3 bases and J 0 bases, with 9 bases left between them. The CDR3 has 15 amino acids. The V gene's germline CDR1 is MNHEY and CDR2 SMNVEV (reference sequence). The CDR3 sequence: CASSLQGNSNQPQHF. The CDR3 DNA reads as TGTGCCAGCAGTTTGCAGGGGAATAGCAATCAGCCCCAGCATTTT.

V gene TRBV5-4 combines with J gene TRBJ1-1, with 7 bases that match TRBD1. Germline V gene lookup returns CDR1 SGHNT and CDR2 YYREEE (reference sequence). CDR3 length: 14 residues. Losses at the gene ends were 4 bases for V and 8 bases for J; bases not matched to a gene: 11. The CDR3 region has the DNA TGTGCCAGCAGCCCTGACAGGGTCAGCCCCGAAGCTTTCTTT. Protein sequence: CASSPDRVSPEAFF.

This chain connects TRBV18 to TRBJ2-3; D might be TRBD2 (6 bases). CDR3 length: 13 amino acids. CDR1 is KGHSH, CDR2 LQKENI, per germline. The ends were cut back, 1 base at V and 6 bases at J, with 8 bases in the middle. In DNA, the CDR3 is TGTGCCAGCTCACCACGGGACTTGGATACGCAGTATTTT. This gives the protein CASSPRDLDTQYF.

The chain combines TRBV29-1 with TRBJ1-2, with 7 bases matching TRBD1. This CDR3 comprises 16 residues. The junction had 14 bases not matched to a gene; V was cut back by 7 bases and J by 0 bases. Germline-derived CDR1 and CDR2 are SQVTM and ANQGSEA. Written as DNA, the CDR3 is TGCAGCGCTACCCGGACAGGTCTCTCTTCTAACTATGGCTACACCTTC. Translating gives CSATRTGLSSNYGYTF.

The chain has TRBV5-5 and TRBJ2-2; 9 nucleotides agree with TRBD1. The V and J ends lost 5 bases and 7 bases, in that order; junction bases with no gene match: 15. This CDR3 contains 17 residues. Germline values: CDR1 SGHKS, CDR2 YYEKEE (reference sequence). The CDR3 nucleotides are TGTGCCAGCAGTTCCCTACCGGGGACAGGGTCTGGCGGGGAGCTGTTTTTT. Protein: CASSSLPGTGSGGELFF.

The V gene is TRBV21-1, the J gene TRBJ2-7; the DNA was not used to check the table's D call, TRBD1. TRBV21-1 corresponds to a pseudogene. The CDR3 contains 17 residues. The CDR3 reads CASSKFPASGQGYEQYF. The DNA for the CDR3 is TGTGCCAGCAGCAAATTTCCAGCTTCCGGACAGGGCTACGAGCAGTACTTC.

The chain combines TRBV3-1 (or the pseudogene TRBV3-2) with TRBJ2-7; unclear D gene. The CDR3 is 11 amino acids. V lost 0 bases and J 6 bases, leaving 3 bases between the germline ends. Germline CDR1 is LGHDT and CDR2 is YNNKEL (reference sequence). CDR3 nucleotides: TGTGCCAGCAGCCAAGATATCGAGCAGTACTTC. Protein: CASSQDIEQYF.

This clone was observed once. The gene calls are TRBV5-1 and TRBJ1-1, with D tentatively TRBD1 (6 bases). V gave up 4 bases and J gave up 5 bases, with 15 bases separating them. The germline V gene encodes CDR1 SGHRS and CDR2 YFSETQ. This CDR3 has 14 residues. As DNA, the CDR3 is TGCGCCAGCAGCGCAGGGGTGAGGGGAACTGAAGCTTTCTTT. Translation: CASSAGVRGTEAFF.

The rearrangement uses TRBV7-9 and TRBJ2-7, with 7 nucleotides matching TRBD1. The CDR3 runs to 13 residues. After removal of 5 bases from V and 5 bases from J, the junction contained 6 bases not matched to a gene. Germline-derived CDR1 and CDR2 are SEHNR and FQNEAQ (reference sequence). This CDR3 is CASSISDRDEQYF. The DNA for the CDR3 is TGTGCCAGCAGCATCTCTGACAGGGACGAGCAGTACTTC.

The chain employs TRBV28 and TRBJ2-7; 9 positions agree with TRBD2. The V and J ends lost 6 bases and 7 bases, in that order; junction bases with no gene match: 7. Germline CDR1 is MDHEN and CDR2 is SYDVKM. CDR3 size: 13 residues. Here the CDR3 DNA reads TGTGCCAGCAGCCCCGGACTAGCGAAAGAGCAGTACTTC. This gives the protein CASSPGLAKEQYF. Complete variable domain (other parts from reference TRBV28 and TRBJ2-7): DVKVTQSSRYLVKRTGEKVFLECVQDMDHENMFWYRQDPGLGLRLIYFSYDVKMKEKGDIPEGYSVSREKKERFSLILESASTNQTSMYLCASSPGLAKEQYFGPGTRLTVT.

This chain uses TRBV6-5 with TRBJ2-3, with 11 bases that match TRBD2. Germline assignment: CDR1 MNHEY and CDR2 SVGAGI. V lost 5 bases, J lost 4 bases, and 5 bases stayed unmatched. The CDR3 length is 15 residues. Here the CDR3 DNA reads TGTGCCAGCAGTACAATTAGCGGGGGGGCAGATACGCAGTATTTT. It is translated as CASSTISGGADTQYF.

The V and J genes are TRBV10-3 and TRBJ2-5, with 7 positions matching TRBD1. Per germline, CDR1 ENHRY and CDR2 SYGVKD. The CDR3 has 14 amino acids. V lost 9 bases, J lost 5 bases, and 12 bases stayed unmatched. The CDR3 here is CAISPSTGSETQYF. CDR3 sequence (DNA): TGTGCCATAAGTCCATCGACAGGGTCGGAGACCCAGTACTTC.

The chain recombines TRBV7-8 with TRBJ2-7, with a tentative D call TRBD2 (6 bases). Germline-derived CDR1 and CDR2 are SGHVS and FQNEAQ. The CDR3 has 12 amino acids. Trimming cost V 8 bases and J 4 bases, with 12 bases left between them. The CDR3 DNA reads TGTGCCAGCGGCGGGACTGCATACGAGCAGTACTTC. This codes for CASGGTAYEQYF. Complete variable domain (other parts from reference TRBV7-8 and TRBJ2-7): GAGVSQSPRYKVAKRGQDVALRCDPISGHVSLFWYQQALGQGPEFLTYFQNEAQLDKSGLPSDRFFAERPEGSVSTLKIQRTQQEDSAVYLCASGGTAYEQYFGPGTRLTVT.

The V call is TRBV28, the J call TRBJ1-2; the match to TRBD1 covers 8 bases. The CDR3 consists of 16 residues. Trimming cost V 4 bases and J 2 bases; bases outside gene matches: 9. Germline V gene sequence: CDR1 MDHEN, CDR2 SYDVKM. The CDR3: CASSYPATGGNYGYTF. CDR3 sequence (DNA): TGTGCCAGCAGTTACCCCGCTACAGGGGGGAACTATGGCTACACCTTC.

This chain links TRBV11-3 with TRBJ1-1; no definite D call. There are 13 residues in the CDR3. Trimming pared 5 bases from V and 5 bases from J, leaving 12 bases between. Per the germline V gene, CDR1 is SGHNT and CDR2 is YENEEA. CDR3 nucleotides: TGTGCCAGCAGCCGAAAGGAGGGTACTGAAGCTTTCTTT. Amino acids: CASSRKEGTEAFF.

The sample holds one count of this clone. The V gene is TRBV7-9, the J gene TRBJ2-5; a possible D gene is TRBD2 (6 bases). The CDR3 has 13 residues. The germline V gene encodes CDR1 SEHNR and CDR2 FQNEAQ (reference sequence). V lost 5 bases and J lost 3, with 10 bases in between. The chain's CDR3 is CASSRTTKETQYF. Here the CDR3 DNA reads TGTGCCAGCAGCCGGACTACTAAAGAGACCCAGTACTTC.

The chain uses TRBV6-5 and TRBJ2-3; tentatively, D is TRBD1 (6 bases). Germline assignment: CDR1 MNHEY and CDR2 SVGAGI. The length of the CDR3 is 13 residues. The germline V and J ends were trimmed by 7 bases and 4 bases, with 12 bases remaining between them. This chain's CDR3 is CASKQGLADTQYF. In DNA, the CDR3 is TGTGCCAGCAAACAGGGCCTTGCAGATACGCAGTATTTT.

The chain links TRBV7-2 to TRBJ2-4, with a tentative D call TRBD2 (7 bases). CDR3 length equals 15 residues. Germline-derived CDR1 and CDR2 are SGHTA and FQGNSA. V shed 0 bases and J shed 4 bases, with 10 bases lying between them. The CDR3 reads CASSLAGGQKNIQYF. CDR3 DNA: TGTGCCAGCAGCTTAGCGGGGGGGCAAAAAAACATTCAGTACTTC.

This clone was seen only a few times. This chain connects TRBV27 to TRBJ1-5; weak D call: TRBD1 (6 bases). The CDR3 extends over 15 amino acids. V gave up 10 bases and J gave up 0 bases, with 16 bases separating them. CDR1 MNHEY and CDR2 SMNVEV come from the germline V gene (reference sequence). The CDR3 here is CATAGADHSNQPQHF. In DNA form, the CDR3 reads TGTGCCACCGCGGGGGCGGATCATAGCAATCAGCCCCAGCATTTT.

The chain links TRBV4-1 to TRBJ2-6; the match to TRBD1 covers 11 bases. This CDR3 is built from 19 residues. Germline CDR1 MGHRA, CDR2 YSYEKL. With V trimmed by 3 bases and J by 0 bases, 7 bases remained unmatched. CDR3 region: CASSQLGQGAYSGANVLTF. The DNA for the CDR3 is TGCGCCAGCAGCCAGCTAGGACAGGGGGCCTACTCTGGGGCCAACGTCCTGACTTTC.

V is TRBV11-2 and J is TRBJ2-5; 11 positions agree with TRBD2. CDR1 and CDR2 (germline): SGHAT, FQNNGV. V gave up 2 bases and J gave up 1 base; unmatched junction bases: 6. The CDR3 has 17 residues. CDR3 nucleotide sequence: TGTGCCAGCAGCTTAAACATACTAGCGGGGGCCCAAGAGACCCAGTACTTC. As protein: CASSLNILAGAQETQYF. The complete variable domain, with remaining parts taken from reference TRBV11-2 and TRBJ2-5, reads EAGVAQSPRYKIIEKRQSVAFWCNPISGHATLYWYQQILGQGPKLLIQFQNNGVVDDSQLPKDRFSAERLKGVDSTLKIQPAKLEDSAVYLCASSLNILAGAQETQYFGPGTRLLVL.

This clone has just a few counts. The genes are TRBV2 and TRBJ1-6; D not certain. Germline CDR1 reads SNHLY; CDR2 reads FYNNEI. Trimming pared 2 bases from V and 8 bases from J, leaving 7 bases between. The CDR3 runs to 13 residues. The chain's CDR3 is CASSEQVDSPLHF. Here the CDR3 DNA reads TGTGCCAGCAGTGAACAGGTGGATTCACCCCTCCACTTT.

CDR3 in amino acids: CASSSGRENTIYF. The CDR3 coding sequence is TGTGCCAGCAGCTCCGGACGGGAGAACACCATATATTTT. The chain couples TRBV7-8 to TRBJ1-3; D remains unclear. The ends were cut back, 4 bases at V and 7 bases at J, with 11 bases in the middle. CDR1 is SGHVS, CDR2 FQNEAQ, per germline. This CDR3 is built from 13 residues.

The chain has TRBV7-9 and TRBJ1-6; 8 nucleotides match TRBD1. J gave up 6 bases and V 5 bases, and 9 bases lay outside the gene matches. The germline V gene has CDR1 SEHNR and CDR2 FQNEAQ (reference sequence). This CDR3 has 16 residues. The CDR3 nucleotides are TGTGCCAGCAGCCCTTCCGGACAGGGAGGTAATTCACCCCTCCACTTT. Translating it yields CASSPSGQGGNSPLHF.

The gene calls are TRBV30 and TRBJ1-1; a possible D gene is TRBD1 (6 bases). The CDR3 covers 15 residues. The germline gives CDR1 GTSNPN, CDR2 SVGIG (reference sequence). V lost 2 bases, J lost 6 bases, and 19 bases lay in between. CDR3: CAWSFPRGGGAEAFF. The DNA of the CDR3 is TGTGCCTGGAGTTTTCCCAGGGGCGGGGGGGCTGAAGCTTTCTTT.

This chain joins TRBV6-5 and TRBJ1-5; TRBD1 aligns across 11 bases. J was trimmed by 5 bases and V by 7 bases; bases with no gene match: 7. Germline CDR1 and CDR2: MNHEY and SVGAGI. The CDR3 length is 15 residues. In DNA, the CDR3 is TGTGCCAGCACCGGGACAGGGGGTAGGGATCAGCCCCAGCATTTT. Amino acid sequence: CASTGTGGRDQPQHF.

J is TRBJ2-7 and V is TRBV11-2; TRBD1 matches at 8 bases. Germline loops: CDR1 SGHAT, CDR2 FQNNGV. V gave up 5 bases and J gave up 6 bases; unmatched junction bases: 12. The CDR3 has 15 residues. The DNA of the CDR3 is TGTGCCAGCAGCACCGCCCGCAGGGGGCACTTCGAGCAGTACTTC. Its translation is CASSTARRGHFEQYF.

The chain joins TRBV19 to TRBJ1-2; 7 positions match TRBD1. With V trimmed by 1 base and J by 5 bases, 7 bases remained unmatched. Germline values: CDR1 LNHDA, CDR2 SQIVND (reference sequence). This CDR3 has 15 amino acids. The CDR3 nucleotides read TGTGCCAGTAGTATAGGGGACAGCGGATATTATGGCTACACCTTC. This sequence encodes CASSIGDSGYYGYTF.

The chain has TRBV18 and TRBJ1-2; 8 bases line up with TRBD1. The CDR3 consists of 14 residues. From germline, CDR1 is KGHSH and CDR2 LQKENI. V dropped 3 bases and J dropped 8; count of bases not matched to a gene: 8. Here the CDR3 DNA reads TGTGCCAGCTCACCGATCCAGGGGGCGGAAGGCTACACCTTC. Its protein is CASSPIQGAEGYTF.

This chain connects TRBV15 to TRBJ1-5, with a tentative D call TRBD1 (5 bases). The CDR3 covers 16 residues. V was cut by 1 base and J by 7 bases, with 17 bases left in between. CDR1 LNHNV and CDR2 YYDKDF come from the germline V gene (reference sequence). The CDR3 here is CATSRGPTGFGQPQHF. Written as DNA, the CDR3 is TGTGCCACCAGCAGAGGGCCAACAGGTTTCGGACAGCCCCAGCATTTT.

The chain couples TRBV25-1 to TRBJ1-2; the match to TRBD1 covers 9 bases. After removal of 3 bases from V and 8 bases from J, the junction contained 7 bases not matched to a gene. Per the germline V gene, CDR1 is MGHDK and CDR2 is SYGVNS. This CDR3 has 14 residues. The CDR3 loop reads CASSDPGQGMGYTF. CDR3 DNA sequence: TGTGCCAGCAGTGACCCCGGACAGGGGATGGGCTACACCTTC.